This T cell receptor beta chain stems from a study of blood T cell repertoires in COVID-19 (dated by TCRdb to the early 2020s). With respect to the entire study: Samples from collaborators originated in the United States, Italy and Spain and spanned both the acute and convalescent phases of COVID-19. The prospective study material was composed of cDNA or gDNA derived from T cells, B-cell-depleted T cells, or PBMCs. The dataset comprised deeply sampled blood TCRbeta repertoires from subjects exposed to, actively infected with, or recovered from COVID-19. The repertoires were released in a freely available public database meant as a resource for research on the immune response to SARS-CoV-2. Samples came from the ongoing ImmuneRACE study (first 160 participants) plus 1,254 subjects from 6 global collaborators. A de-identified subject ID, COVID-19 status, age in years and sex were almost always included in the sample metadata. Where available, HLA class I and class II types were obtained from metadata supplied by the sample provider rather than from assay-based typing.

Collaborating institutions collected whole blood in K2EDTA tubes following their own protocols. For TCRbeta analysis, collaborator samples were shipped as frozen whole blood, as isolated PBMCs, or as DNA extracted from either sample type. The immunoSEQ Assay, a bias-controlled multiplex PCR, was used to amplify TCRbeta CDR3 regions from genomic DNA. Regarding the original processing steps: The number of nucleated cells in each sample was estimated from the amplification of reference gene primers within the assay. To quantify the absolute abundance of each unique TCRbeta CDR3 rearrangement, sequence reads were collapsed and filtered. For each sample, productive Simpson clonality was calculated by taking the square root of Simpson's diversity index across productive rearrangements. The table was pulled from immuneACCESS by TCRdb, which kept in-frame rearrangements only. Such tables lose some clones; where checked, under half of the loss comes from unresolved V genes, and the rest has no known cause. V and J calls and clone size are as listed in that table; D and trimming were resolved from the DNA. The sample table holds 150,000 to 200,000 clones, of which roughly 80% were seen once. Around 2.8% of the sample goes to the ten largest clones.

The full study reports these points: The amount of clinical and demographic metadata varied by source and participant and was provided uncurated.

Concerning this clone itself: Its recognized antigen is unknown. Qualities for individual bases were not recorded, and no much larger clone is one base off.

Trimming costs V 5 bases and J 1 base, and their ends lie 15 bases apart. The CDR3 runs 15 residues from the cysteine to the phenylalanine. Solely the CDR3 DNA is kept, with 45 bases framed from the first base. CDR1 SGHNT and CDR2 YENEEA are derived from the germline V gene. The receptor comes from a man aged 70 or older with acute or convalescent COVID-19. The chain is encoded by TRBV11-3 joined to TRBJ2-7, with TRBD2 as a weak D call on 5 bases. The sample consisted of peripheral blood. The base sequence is TGTGCCAGCAGCCCGTTGATTAGAGGGTCCTACGAGCAGTACTTC. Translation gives CASSPLIRGSYEQYF. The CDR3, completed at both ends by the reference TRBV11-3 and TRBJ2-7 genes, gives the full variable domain EAGVVQSPRYKIIEKKQPVAFWCNPISGHNTLYWYLQNLGQGPELLIRYENEEAVDDSQLPKDRFSAERLKGVDSTLKIQPAELGDSAVYLCASSPLIRGSYEQYFGPGTRLTVT.